One and the same sample provided the 23 T cell receptor beta chains below, sequenced in a study of blood T cells in healthy people across ages. A second 7 to 11 cycle PCR used barcoded and J-beta primers. Each CDR3 protein gets one entry after TCRdb re-called the 5' RACE reads with MiXCR. The sample lists a few hundred thousand distinct CDR3 sequences; approximately 27% were seen once. Input material: blood. All receptors come from a woman aged 65 to 85 in good health.

The sample holds a few counts of this clonotype. V gene TRBV6-6 combines with J gene TRBJ2-7; TRBD2 might be the D (5 bases). The J call may be wrong; the DNA end is better matched by TRBJ2-5. Germline-derived CDR1 and CDR2 are MNHNY and SVGAGI (reference sequence). This CDR3 region has 15 residues. Here the CDR3 DNA reads TGTGCCAGCAGTTACTCGGACTCTCCGGGAGAGACCCAGTACTTC. It yields the protein CASSYSDSPGETQYF.

This clonotype came up many times. This chain joins TRBV5-1 and TRBJ1-5; D is undetermined. The V gene lost 1 base and the J gene lost 5 bases, with 7 bases spanning the gap. Germline lookup yields CDR1 SGHRS and CDR2 YFSETQ. The CDR3 spans 13 residues. CDR3 amino acids: CASSLSGDQPQHF. The CDR3 DNA is TGCGCCAGCAGCTTGAGTGGTGATCAGCCCCAGCATTTT.

V usage is TRBV29-1 and J usage is TRBJ1-2; 10 nucleotides line up with TRBD1. The CDR3 is 16 residues long. With V trimmed by 0 bases and J by 4 bases, 8 bases remained unmatched. The germline V gene has CDR1 SQVTM and CDR2 ANQGSEA. CDR3 nucleotide sequence: TGCAGCGTTGAAGACAGTTTGGGACAGGGGAGCTATGGCTACACCTTC. This gives the protein CSVEDSLGQGSYGYTF. Drawing the rest from reference TRBV29-1 and TRBJ1-2, the complete variable domain is SAVISQKPSRDICQRGTSLTIQCQVDSQVTMMFWYRQQPGQSLTLIATANQGSEATYESGFVIDKFPISRPNLTFSTLTVSNMSPEDSSIYLCSVEDSLGQGSYGYTFGSGTRLTVV.

V and J are TRBV6-5 and TRBJ1-5; the D gene is possibly TRBD1 (5 bases). The germline gives CDR1 MNHEY, CDR2 SVGAGI. The CDR3 consists of 12 residues. Trimming pared 0 bases from V and 11 bases from J, leaving 8 bases between. CDR3 loop: CASSYSGGAQHF. In DNA, the CDR3 is TGTGCCAGCAGTTACTCGGGGGGGGCCCAGCATTTT.

The chain uses TRBV7-9 and TRBJ2-5; 7 bases match TRBD1. The CDR3 is made up of 19 amino acids. Germline assignment: CDR1 SEHNR and CDR2 FQNEAQ (reference sequence). Trimming cost V 3 bases and J 3 bases; bases outside gene matches: 19. The CDR3 nucleotides read TGTGCCAGCAGCTTTCTCTTTCTGGGAACCGGGACAGAGAAAGAGACCCAGTACTTC. Encoded protein: CASSFLFLGTGTEKETQYF.

This chain links TRBV5-1 with TRBJ1-2; weak D call: TRBD1 (5 bases). CDR1 and CDR2 (germline): SGHRS, YFSETQ. Trimming shortened V by 4 bases and J by 0 bases, and 16 bases separated the two germline ends. The CDR3 extends over 16 amino acids. In nucleotides, the CDR3 is TGCGCCAGCAGCCTACTATTCGGGGGATCTAACTATGGCTACACCTTC. Translated: CASSLLFGGSNYGYTF.

The CDR3 is CASSLKGQGEQPQHF. The CDR3 nucleotides read TGTGCCAGCAGTTTAAAGGGACAGGGGGAACAGCCCCAGCATTTT. This chain links TRBV12-3 or TRBV12-4 with TRBJ1-5, with 11 bases matching TRBD1. Trimming removed 2 bases from V and 7 bases from J; junction bases left unmatched: 4. This CDR3 contains 15 residues.

The CDR3 here is CSAQAGLGYTF. The CDR3 DNA follows: TGCAGTGCCCAAGCAGGGCTCGGCTACACCTTC. The chain carries TRBV20-1 and TRBJ1-2; maybe TRBD1 (5 bases). V was cut by 6 bases and J by 8 bases, with 13 bases left in between. Germline V gene lookup returns CDR1 DFQATT and CDR2 SNEGSKA (reference sequence). This CDR3 is built from 11 residues.

This clonotype was observed a handful of times. This rearrangement joins TRBV30 to TRBJ1-2; D unclear. Trimming cost V 2 bases and J 4 bases, with 8 bases left between them. CDR3 length equals 12 residues. Germline V gene data show CDR1 as GTSNPN and CDR2 as SVGIG (reference sequence). CDR3 protein: CAWSPSGYGYTF. For the CDR3, the DNA is TGTGCCTGGAGTCCCAGCGGCTATGGCTACACCTTC.

Only a few counts were recorded for this clonotype. The gene calls are TRBV6-2 or TRBV6-3 and TRBJ2-1; D may match TRBD1 or TRBD2 (5 bases each). CDR1 and CDR2 from the germline V gene are MNHEY and SVGEGT. Deletions cut 2 bases from V and 2 bases from J, with 16 bases between. The CDR3 runs to 17 residues. The CDR3 is CASSYQQGTSAYNEQFF. The CDR3 DNA follows: TGTGCCAGCAGTTACCAGCAAGGGACGTCAGCCTACAATGAGCAGTTCTTC.

As for this clonotype: A junction end diverges from the germline sequence, so it may reflect a read error. V is TRBV7-9 and J is TRBJ2-1, with 7 nucleotides matching TRBD1. This CDR3 is 15 amino acids long. Per the germline V gene, CDR1 is SEHNR and CDR2 is FQNEAQ (reference sequence). The chain's CDR3 is CASRLTGAWDNQQFF. CDR3 in DNA: TGTGCCAGCAGGCTTACAGGGGCTTGGGACAATCAGCAGTTCTTC.

This clonotype was counted a few times. The chain couples TRBV5-1 to TRBJ2-2; TRBD1 matches 10 bases. With 2 bases clipped from V and 4 bases from J, the junction kept 5 bases outside the gene matches. The germline V gene has CDR1 SGHRS and CDR2 YFSETQ. The CDR3 is 16 amino acids. The CDR3 is CASSLNRDRGTGELFF. The CDR3 nucleotides are TGCGCCAGCAGCTTAAACCGGGACAGGGGCACCGGGGAGCTGTTTTTT.

This clonotype was found a few times. The CDR3 region is CAIGDRIHEQYF. DNA for the CDR3: TGTGCCATCGGGGACAGGATTCACGAGCAGTACTTC. The rearrangement links TRBV10-3 to TRBJ2-7; 8 bases are a match to TRBD1. CDR3 size: 12 residues. V trimming: 8 bases; J trimming: 5 bases; junction bases outside the gene matches: 5. Germline assignment: CDR1 ENHRY and CDR2 SYGVKD.

This clonotype has more than one count but fewer than ten. This chain connects TRBV20-1 to TRBJ1-2; 10 bases fit TRBD1. Per germline, CDR1 DFQATT and CDR2 SNEGSKA (reference sequence). The CDR3 contains 16 residues. V trimming: 5 bases; J trimming: 4 bases; junction bases outside the gene matches: 13. CDR3 loop: CSAATRTGQGIYGYTF. CDR3 bases: TGCAGTGCTGCCACGAGAACGGGACAGGGGATCTATGGCTACACCTTC.

V usage is TRBV5-1 and J usage is TRBJ2-7, with TRBD2 matching over 7 bases. Germline V lookup: CDR1 SGHRS, CDR2 YFSETQ. Losses at the gene ends were 3 bases for V and 2 bases for J; bases not matched to a gene: 5. The CDR3 loop spans 14 amino acids. In DNA, the CDR3 is TGCGCCAGCAGCTCCCTGGGGACTACCTACGAGCAGTACTTC. This translates into CASSSLGTTYEQYF. The full variable domain, rest sourced from reference TRBV5-1 and TRBJ2-7, is KAGVTQTPRYLIKTRGQQVTLSCSPISGHRSVSWYQQTPGQGLQFLFEYFSETQRNKGNFPGRFSGRQFSNSRSEMNVSTLELGDSALYLCASSSLGTTYEQYFGPGTRLTVT.

The gene calls are TRBV12-3 or TRBV12-4 and TRBJ2-1; 11 positions match TRBD2. V was clipped by 5 bases and J by 5 bases; unmatched bases: 5. This CDR3 is 15 amino acids long. Written as DNA, the CDR3 is TGTGCCAGCAGTCGCACTAGCGGGGGTAACAATGAGCAGTTCTTC. Amino acid sequence: CASSRTSGGNNEQFF.

The J gene is TRBJ1-1, the V gene TRBV11-2; perhaps TRBD1 as D (5 bases). The V and J ends lost 0 bases and 4 bases respectively, with 12 bases between them. This CDR3 contains 15 residues. Per the germline V gene, CDR1 is SGHAT and CDR2 is FQNNGV. The CDR3 coding sequence is TGTGCCAGCAGCTTAGAGAGGGGTGGGGGCACTGAAGCTTTCTTT. Protein sequence: CASSLERGGGTEAFF.

The gene calls are TRBV5-1 and TRBJ2-2; TRBD2 agrees at 11 bases. CDR3 size: 17 residues. CDR1 and CDR2 (germline): SGHRS, YFSETQ. V lost 2 bases and J lost 0; bases outside the gene matches: 3. The CDR3 protein is CASSLLAGVANTGELFF. As DNA, the CDR3 is TGCGCCAGCAGCTTACTAGCGGGGGTCGCGAACACCGGGGAGCTGTTTTTT.

A few counts support this clonotype. The genes are TRBV5-5 and TRBJ1-2, with 9 bases matching TRBD1. V was pared by 5 bases and J by 5 bases, with 10 bases of the junction left unmatched. The CDR3 has 15 residues. The germline V gene has CDR1 SGHKS and CDR2 YYEKEE (reference sequence). The CDR3 is CASRPGQGPVYGYTF. The CDR3 nucleotides are TGTGCCAGCAGACCAGGACAGGGGCCTGTATATGGCTACACCTTC. The full variable domain, rest sourced from reference TRBV5-5 and TRBJ1-2, is DAGVTQSPTHLIKTRGQQVTLRCSPISGHKSVSWYQQVLGQGPQFIFQYYEKEERGRGNFPDRFSARQFPNYSSELNVNALLLGDSALYLCASRPGQGPVYGYTFGSGTRLTVV.

This rearrangement joins TRBV20-1 to TRBJ2-2; no firm D call. V lost 0 bases and J 5 bases, leaving 7 bases between the germline ends. CDR1 and CDR2 from the germline V gene are DFQATT and SNEGSKA (reference sequence). This CDR3 region has 13 residues. The CDR3 DNA sequence: TGCAGTGCTAGAGATAGGGTTACCGGGGAGCTGTTTTTT. Residues: CSARDRVTGELFF.

The chain carries TRBV7-9 and TRBJ2-7; D is ambiguous. This CDR3 spans 13 amino acids. V was trimmed by 3 bases and J by 4 bases, leaving 10 bases between them. CDR1 and CDR2 from the germline V gene are SEHNR and FQNEAQ (reference sequence). CDR3 bases: TGTGCCAGCAGCTTCAGCGAGGATTACGAGCAGTACTTC. Translating it yields CASSFSEDYEQYF.

V and J are TRBV6-5 and TRBJ1-1; D not resolved. Per germline, CDR1 MNHEY and CDR2 SVGAGI. The CDR3 spans 13 residues. V lost 0 bases and J 6 bases, leaving 8 bases between the germline ends. In nucleotides, the CDR3 is TGTGCCAGCAGTTACTCAGGGTTCGCTGAAGCTTTCTTT. It translates to CASSYSGFAEAFF.

This clonotype was seen a few times. V usage is TRBV24-1 and J usage is TRBJ2-3, with a tentative D call TRBD2 (7 bases). V was cut by 4 bases and J by 4 bases, with 14 bases left in between. Germline V gene sequence: CDR1 KGHDR, CDR2 SFDVKD. The CDR3 extends over 15 amino acids. This CDR3 reads CATSEGGGQSDTQYF. In DNA form, the CDR3 reads TGTGCCACCAGTGAAGGGGGGGGCCAGTCAGATACGCAGTATTTT.